This TCR beta chain was sequenced in a study of cytomegalovirus exposure and HLA in healthy donors. Study-wide background: Unique TCRs numbering approximately 81 million, obtained from HLA-typed donors, made up an early data release.

A remark on this clone: What it recognizes is unknown.

Study results and limitations: Altogether, about 160 TCR beta chains were recorded as cytomegalovirus-associated. In presence/absence analyses, roughly uniform sequencing depth across donors was assumed. Most TCRs appeared rarely, but some public TCRs recurred in many donors.

The CDR3 has 14 amino acids. V lost 5 bases, J lost 1 base, and 11 bases lay in between. CDR1 is MNHEY and CDR2 is SVGAGI in the germline V gene. Primers: 60 Vbeta forward and 13 Jbeta reverse. Repertoires were generated with immunoSEQ multiplex PCR, while TCRdb's copy carries only in-frame clones and drops some. The listing records around 88,000 clones. The sample comprised PBMCs. The origin of this receptor is a girl aged 10-17 years in good health and CMV-seropositive. This chain uses TRBV6-5 with TRBJ1-1; a weak D match, TRBD1 (5 bases). The DNA of the CDR3 is TGTGCCAGCAGTCCATCCAGGGAGAACACTGAAGCTTTCTTT. Translation gives CASSPSRENTEAFF.